The 19 T cell receptor beta chains given below trace back to one sample, sequenced in a study of blood T cell repertoires in COVID-19. Produced via immunoSEQ multiplex PCR; TCRdb's table is partial and in-frame only. The sample holds under 300,000 clones, roughly four fifths seen once. The sequenced material came from peripheral blood. The receptors were sampled from a woman aged 45-60 years who had recovered from COVID-19.

As for this clone: In the same sample, other DNA sequences code for this CDR3. The rearrangement links TRBV4-1 to TRBJ1-2; unclear D gene. CDR1 and CDR2 from the germline V gene are MGHRA and YSYEKL. With 0 bases removed from V and 2 bases from J, the gap between germline ends came to 7 bases. CDR3 length: 14 amino acids. CDR3 region: CASSQDLRNYGYTF. The CDR3 coding sequence is TGCGCCAGCAGCCAAGATCTCCGGAACTATGGCTACACCTTC.

The CDR3, as DNA: TGTGCCAGCAGCTTACTTCGGGTTGGTGAGCAGTTCTTC. It is translated as CASSLLRVGEQFF. The J gene is TRBJ2-1, the V gene TRBV7-2; D is unclear. V shed 2 bases and J shed 9 bases, with 11 bases lying between them. This CDR3 has 13 residues. Germline V gene sequence: CDR1 SGHTA, CDR2 FQGNSA. Supplemented by reference TRBV7-2 and TRBJ2-1, the full variable domain reads GAGVSQSPSNKVTEKGKDVELRCDPISGHTALYWYRQSLGQGLEFLIYFQGNSAPDKSGLPSDRFSAERTGGSVSTLTIQRTQQEDSAVYLCASSLLRVGEQFFGPGTRLTVL.

The chain carries TRBV12-3 or TRBV12-4 and TRBJ1-3, with D uncertain. The CDR3 sequence is 12 residues long. Deletions cut 3 bases from V and 3 bases from J, with 3 bases between. The CDR3: CASSFSGNTIYF. The CDR3 DNA is TGTGCCAGCAGTTTCAGTGGAAACACCATATATTTT.

V and J are TRBV5-4 and TRBJ2-7; 7 bases agree with TRBD1. Germline V CDR1 and CDR2: SGHNT, YYREEE (reference sequence). V lost 4 bases and J lost 5; bases outside the gene matches: 9. This CDR3 has 14 residues. The CDR3 loop is CASSLEQGSNEQYF. The CDR3 DNA sequence: TGTGCCAGCAGCCTGGAACAGGGGTCAAACGAGCAGTACTTC.

The gene calls are TRBV30 and TRBJ2-5; 13 nucleotides line up with TRBD2. The CDR3 runs to 14 residues. Germline CDR1 and CDR2: GTSNPN and SVGIG (reference sequence). Unmatched junction bases numbered 5, after V lost 5 bases and J lost 5 bases. The CDR3, as DNA: TGTGCCTGGTCTCCGACTAGCGGGGGGGAGACCCAGTACTTC. Residues: CAWSPTSGGETQYF.

The chain employs TRBV29-1 and TRBJ2-1, with 9 positions matching TRBD2. Germline V gene data show CDR1 as SQVTM and CDR2 as ANQGSEA. V dropped 4 bases and J dropped 5; count of bases not matched to a gene: 9. The CDR3 sequence is 15 residues long. CDR3 protein: CSVGEYSGSHNEQFF. Here the CDR3 DNA reads TGCAGCGTTGGGGAATATAGCGGGAGTCACAATGAGCAGTTCTTC.

This clone was observed once. This chain links TRBV2 with TRBJ2-1; 7 nucleotides align to TRBD2. In germline, CDR1 is SNHLY, CDR2 FYNNEI. CDR3 length equals 16 residues. Losses at the gene ends were 3 bases for V and 9 bases for J; bases not matched to a gene: 14. The CDR3 protein is CASSESSGRILVEQFF. CDR3 coding DNA: TGTGCCAGCAGTGAGTCTAGCGGTCGAATCCTGGTTGAGCAGTTCTTC.

V is TRBV2 and J is TRBJ1-2; perhaps TRBD1 as D (6 bases). The CDR3 has 14 residues. V dropped 1 base and J dropped 4 bases, with 10 bases sitting between them. Germline lookup yields CDR1 SNHLY and CDR2 FYNNEI. CDR3 protein: CASSEEETGYGYTF. Here the CDR3 DNA reads TGTGCCAGCAGTGAAGAGGAGACAGGCTATGGCTACACCTTC.

The gene calls are TRBV7-2 and TRBJ2-7; the match to TRBD2 covers 9 bases. The CDR3 spans 15 residues. V was pared by 1 base and J by 6 bases, with 7 bases of the junction left unmatched. Germline values: CDR1 SGHTA, CDR2 FQGNSA. The CDR3 region is CASSLGLAGFSEQYF. The CDR3 DNA reads as TGTGCCAGCAGCTTAGGGCTAGCGGGGTTCTCCGAGCAGTACTTC.

This clone has a handful of counts. The chain links TRBV7-2 to TRBJ2-1; 7 bases match TRBD2. CDR1 SGHTA and CDR2 FQGNSA come from the germline V gene. V lost 4 bases, J lost 6 bases, and 12 bases stayed unmatched. This CDR3 is 16 amino acids long. The CDR3 region has the DNA TGTGCCAGCAGCTCCCGGGACTACATCTCGGGCAATGAGCAGTTCTTC. As protein: CASSSRDYISGNEQFF.

The chain uses TRBV4-1 and TRBJ2-2, with TRBD2 as a possible D gene (6 bases). V lost 1 base to trimming and J lost 13 bases, with 13 bases between them. The germline V gene has CDR1 MGHRA and CDR2 YSYEKL. There are 13 residues in the CDR3. The CDR3 DNA follows: TGCGCCAGCAGCCAAGTAGGAGGGCTGGGGCTGTTTTTT. Translating it yields CASSQVGGLGLFF.

The rearrangement links TRBV5-1 to TRBJ2-3; 12 nucleotides agree with TRBD2. CDR1 is SGHRS, CDR2 YFSETQ, per germline. Losses at the gene ends were 0 bases for V and 4 bases for J; bases not matched to a gene: 6. The CDR3 length is 17 residues. The CDR3 sequence: CASSLDWTSGIPDTQYF. In DNA, the CDR3 is TGCGCCAGCAGCTTGGATTGGACTAGCGGGATACCAGATACGCAGTATTTT.

This chain uses TRBV6-2 or TRBV6-3 with TRBJ1-1; the D gene is possibly TRBD1 (5 bases). Trimming shortened V by 0 bases and J by 0 bases, and 20 bases separated the two germline ends. CDR3 length: 19 residues. CDR1 and CDR2 from the germline V gene are MNHEY and SVGEGT. The CDR3 here is CASSYSILVDSRMNTEAFF. The CDR3 DNA sequence: TGTGCCAGCAGTTACTCGATCCTTGTTGACAGCCGGATGAACACTGAAGCTTTCTTT.

The chain couples TRBV21-1 to TRBJ1-1; the table's D gene call, TRBD1, was not cross checked with the DNA. TRBV21-1 is tagged as a pseudogene. This CDR3 is built from 14 residues. CDR3 sequence: CASRSQGMNTEAFF. CDR3 in DNA: TGTGCCAGCAGGTCACAGGGAATGAACACTGAAGCTTTCTTT.

This clone occurred once. The chain carries TRBV4-2 and TRBJ2-2, with 10 positions matching TRBD1. V trimming: 7 bases; J trimming: 1 base; junction bases outside the gene matches: 3. The CDR3 has 15 residues. From germline, CDR1 is LGHNA and CDR2 YNFKEQ. CDR3 in DNA: TGTGCCAGCACCCGGGACAGGGGGAACACCGGGGAGCTGTTTTTT. This sequence encodes CASTRDRGNTGELFF.

V gene TRBV12-5 combines with J gene TRBJ2-1; 12 nucleotides line up with TRBD2. The CDR3 is 22 amino acids. Germline V gene lookup returns CDR1 LGHNT and CDR2 FRNRAP. After removal of 7 bases from V and 0 bases from J, the junction contained 22 bases not matched to a gene. The CDR3 here is CASVPSGQFTSGGPGSYNEQFF. The CDR3 DNA is TGTGCTAGTGTCCCCTCGGGACAGTTTACTAGCGGGGGGCCTGGCTCCTACAATGAGCAGTTCTTC.

The genes are TRBV4-3 and TRBJ2-1, with D possibly matching TRBD2 (5 bases). Germline V gives CDR1 LGHNA, CDR2 YSLEER. The CDR3 contains 15 residues. V was clipped by 0 bases and J by 9 bases, with 15 bases between them. The CDR3 protein is CASSQDVTRNAEQFF. CDR3 coding DNA: TGCGCCAGCAGCCAAGACGTCACTAGAAATGCTGAGCAGTTCTTC.

The rearrangement joins TRBV3-1 (or the pseudogene TRBV3-2) to TRBJ2-3; TRBD2 agrees at 14 bases. Germline V gives CDR1 LGHDT, CDR2 YNNKEL (reference sequence). This CDR3 spans 16 amino acids. Trimming took 3 bases from V and 6 from J; bases not matched to a gene: 5. As DNA, the CDR3 is TGTGCCAGCAGCCAGACTAGCGGGGGGGGATTGGATACGCAGTATTTT. Encoded protein: CASSQTSGGGLDTQYF.

The rearrangement uses TRBV18 and TRBJ2-1; TRBD2 agrees at 9 bases. This CDR3 spans 17 amino acids. The germline V gene encodes CDR1 KGHSH and CDR2 LQKENI. The J segment lost 7 bases and the V segment lost 0 bases, leaving 10 bases of the junction unmatched. The CDR3 DNA follows: TGTGCCAGCTCACCACCGGTTGGGACTAGCAGGCATAATGAGCAGTTCTTC. Translating it yields CASSPPVGTSRHNEQFF.